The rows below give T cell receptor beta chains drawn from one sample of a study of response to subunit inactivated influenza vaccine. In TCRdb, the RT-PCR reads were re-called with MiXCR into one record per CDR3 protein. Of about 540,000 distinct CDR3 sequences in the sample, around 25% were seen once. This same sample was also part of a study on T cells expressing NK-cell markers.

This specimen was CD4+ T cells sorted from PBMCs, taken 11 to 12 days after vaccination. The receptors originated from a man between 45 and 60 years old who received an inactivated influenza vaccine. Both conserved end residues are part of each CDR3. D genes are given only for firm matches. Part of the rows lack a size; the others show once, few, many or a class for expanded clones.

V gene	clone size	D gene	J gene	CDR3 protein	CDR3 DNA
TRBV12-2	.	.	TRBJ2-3	CASRKRGLAGPDTQYF	TGTGCAAGTCGCAAACGGGGACTAGCGGGGCCAGATACGCAGTATTTT
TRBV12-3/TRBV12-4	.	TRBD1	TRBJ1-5	CASSFRTGGNQPQHF	TGTGCCAGCAGTTTTAGGACAGGCGGGAATCAGCCCCAGCATTTT
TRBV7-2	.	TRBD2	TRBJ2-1	CASSLRAREGNEQFF	TGTGCCAGCAGCTTAAGGGCTAGGGAGGGGAATGAGCAGTTCTTC
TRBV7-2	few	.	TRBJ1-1	CASTSRMNTEAFF	TGTGCCAGCACCAGCAGGATGAACACTGAAGCTTTCTTT
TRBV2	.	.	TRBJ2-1	CASSDGHNEQFF	TGTGCCAGCAGTGACGGTCACAATGAGCAGTTCTTC
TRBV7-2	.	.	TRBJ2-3	CASSDRTRDTQYF	TGTGCCAGCAGCGACCGTACCCGAGATACGCAGTATTTT
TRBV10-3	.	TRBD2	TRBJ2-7	CAISPGTSMKDYEQYF	TGTGCCATCAGTCCCGGGACTAGTATGAAGGACTACGAGCAGTACTTC
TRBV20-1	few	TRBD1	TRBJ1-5	CSAGQGASNQPQHF	TGCAGTGCTGGACAGGGGGCGAGCAATCAGCCCCAGCATTTT
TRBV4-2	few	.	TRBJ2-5	CASSQNSRQGRETQYF	TGTGCCAGCAGCCAGAACTCCAGGCAGGGGAGGGAGACCCAGTACTTC
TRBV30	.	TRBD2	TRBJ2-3	CAWSPGWTSGRAEPQYF	TGTGCCTGGAGTCCCGGGTGGACTAGCGGGAGGGCCGAGCCGCAGTATTTT
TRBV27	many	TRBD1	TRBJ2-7	CASSHGQGAPQYF	TGTGCCAGCAGTCACGGACAGGGCGCACCTCAGTACTTC
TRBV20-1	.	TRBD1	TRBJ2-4	CSAPPPGQGVSHGGVQYF	TGCAGTGCTCCCCCGCCGGGACAGGGTGTGTCGCATGGAGGGGTTCAGTACTTC
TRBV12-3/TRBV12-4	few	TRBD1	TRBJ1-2	CASSLTGGVYGYTF	TGTGCCAGCAGCTTGACAGGGGGCGTCTATGGCTACACCTTC
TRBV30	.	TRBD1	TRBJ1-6	CAWKGTDNSPLHF	TGTGCCTGGAAAGGGACAGATAATTCACCCCTCCACTTT
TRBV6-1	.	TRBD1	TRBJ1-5	CASSRGTGTNNQPQHF	TGTGCCAGCAGCCGAGGGACAGGAACAAACAATCAGCCCCAGCATTTT
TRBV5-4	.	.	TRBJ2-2	CASSSQVDTGELFF	TGTGCCAGCAGCTCACAGGTGGACACCGGGGAGCTGTTTTTT
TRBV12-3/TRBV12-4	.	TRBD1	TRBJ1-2	CASSSRIGQGLGYTF	TGTGCCAGCAGCTCGAGGATCGGACAGGGGCTTGGCTACACCTTC
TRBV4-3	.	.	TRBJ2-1	CASSQDHRIAAYNEQFF	TGCGCCAGCAGCCAAGATCATCGGATAGCAGCCTACAATGAGCAGTTCTTC
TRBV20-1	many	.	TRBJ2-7	CSASRGHLRGEQYF	TGCAGTGCTAGCCGAGGACACCTACGGGGAGAGCAGTACTTC
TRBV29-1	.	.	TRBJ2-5	CSVDPVTETQYF	TGCAGCGTTGACCCTGTGACGGAGACCCAGTACTTC